The sequence of this T cell receptor (beta chain) was determined in a study of T cells expressing NK-cell markers. Overall study: The study drew TCR beta repertoires from sorted CD3+CD56+NKG2C+, CD3+CD56+NKG2C- and CD3+CD56-NKG2C+ T cells. Within the sequenced cohort of eight donors, seven exhibited HCMV seropositivity and one was seronegative.

Whole-study results and caveats: NKG2C+ dominant clonotype frequencies in several donors were about 1.0-7.5% of CD8+ T cells.

The TCR beta cDNA came from 5'RACE template switching with UMIs. For each CDR3 protein, TCRdb gives one entry from its re-call of the 5' RACE reads, without DNA. The table counts 150,000 to 160,000 distinct CDR3 sequences; 37% lies in the top ten. Comments on this clonotype: Antigen: not known.

This TCR came from a woman in her 50s in good health. What was sequenced was blood T cells: a sorted CD56 or NKG2C T cell subset, CD4+ or CD8+ T cells, or bulk PBMC T cells (not recorded which).

The CDR3 loop is CASSYRKREIVETQYF. This rearrangement joins TRBV6-2 or TRBV6-3 to TRBJ2-5; the TCRdb call, TRBD2, lacks DNA for checking. Looked up from germline, CDR1 is MNHEY and CDR2 is SVGEGT. This CDR3 is built from 16 residues.